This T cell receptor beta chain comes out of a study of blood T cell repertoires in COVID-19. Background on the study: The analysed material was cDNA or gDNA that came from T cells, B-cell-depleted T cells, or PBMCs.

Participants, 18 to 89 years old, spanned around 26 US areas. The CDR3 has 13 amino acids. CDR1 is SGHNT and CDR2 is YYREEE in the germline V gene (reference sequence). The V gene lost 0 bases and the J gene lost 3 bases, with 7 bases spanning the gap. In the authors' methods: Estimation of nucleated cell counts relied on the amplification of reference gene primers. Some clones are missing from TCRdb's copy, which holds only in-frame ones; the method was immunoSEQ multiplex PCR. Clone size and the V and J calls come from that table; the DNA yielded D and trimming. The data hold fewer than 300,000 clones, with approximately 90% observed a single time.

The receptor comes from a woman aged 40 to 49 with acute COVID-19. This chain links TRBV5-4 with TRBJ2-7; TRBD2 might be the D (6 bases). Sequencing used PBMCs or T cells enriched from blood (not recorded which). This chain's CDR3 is CASSLGTNYEQYF. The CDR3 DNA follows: TGTGCCAGCAGCTTGGGGACTAACTACGAGCAGTACTTC.